The rows below give T cell receptor beta chains drawn from one sample of a study of T cell changes during pregnancy in multiple sclerosis. Sequencing was performed with immunoSEQ multiplex PCR; in TCRdb, only in-frame clones are kept and a portion is missing. Of approximately 87,000 clones in the sample, about 90% are singletons; the top ten hold 0.45% to 0.6%. Source: CD4+ T cells from peripheral blood mononuclear cells, taken in the second trimester of pregnancy. The origin of the receptors is a female donor with multiple sclerosis, enrolled in a pregnancy study. Each CDR3 is given with its conserved first and last residue. The D gene is left open where the match is weak. Some rows have no size entry. The others give once, few or many, or a class for an expanded clone.

J gene | D gene | V gene | clone size | CDR3 DNA | CDR3 protein
TRBJ1-1 | TRBD1 | TRBV6-1 | NA | TGTGCCAGCAGCGGGGACAGGGGGCGGGCTGAAGCTTTCTTT | CASSGDRGRAEAFF
TRBJ1-1 | NA | TRBV5-1 | NA | TGCGCCAGCAGCCGTGCTGACACCTCGAACACTGAAGCTTTCTTT | CASSRADTSNTEAFF
TRBJ2-1 | NA | TRBV2 | NA | TGTGCCAGCAGTGGAGAAGAGCAGTTCTTC | CASSGEEQFF
TRBJ1-4 | TRBD1 | TRBV5-1 | NA | TGCGCCAGCAGCCAAGACAGGGCGAATGAAAAACTGTTTTTT | CASSQDRANEKLFF
TRBJ1-1 | NA | TRBV7-6 | NA | TGTGCCAGCAGTCGCATACAGGGCTTGAACACTGAAGCTTTCTTT | CASSRIQGLNTEAFF
TRBJ1-1 | NA | TRBV7-3 | NA | TGTGCCAGCAGCTTAACCCGGAACACTGAAGCTTTCTTT | CASSLTRNTEAFF
TRBJ1-2 | TRBD1 | TRBV27 | NA | TGTGCCAGCAGTTTGAAGGGGGCGCCGAACTATGGCTACACCTTC | CASSLKGAPNYGYTF
TRBJ2-2 | NA | TRBV7-3 | NA | TGTGCCAGCAGTCCCACGGGAGGGGGCGCAAACACCGGGGAGCTGTTTTTT | CASSPTGGGANTGELFF
TRBJ1-2 | NA | TRBV5-4 | NA | TGTGCCAGCAGCTTGGAAGGGACAACCTATGGCTACACCTTC | CASSLEGTTYGYTF
TRBJ1-2 | NA | TRBV7-2 | NA | TGTGCCAGCAGCTTAGGATCGGGACTAATCTATGGCTACACCTTC | CASSLGSGLIYGYTF
TRBJ2-7 | NA | TRBV1 | NA | TGCACCAGCAGCCAAGATAGGTTGGCAGGTACCTACGAGCAGTACTTC | CTSSQDRLAGTYEQYF
TRBJ2-2 | NA | TRBV28 | NA | TGTGCCAGCAGTCGTCTAAGCGGCAACACCGGGGAGCTGTTTTTT | CASSRLSGNTGELFF
TRBJ2-7 | TRBD1 | TRBV20-1 | NA | TGCAGTGCTGACAGGGCTCGCGAGCAGTACTTC | CSADRAREQYF
TRBJ2-7 | NA | TRBV28 | once | TGTGCCAGCAGTCCCCCGGGAGTAACCTACGAGCAGTACTTC | CASSPPGVTYEQYF
TRBJ2-1 | TRBD1 | TRBV19 | NA | TGTGCCAGTAGTACGGCATCCGGGACAGGGTCCTACAATGAGCAGTTCTTC | CASSTASGTGSYNEQFF
TRBJ1-3 | NA | TRBV5-1 | NA | TGCGCCAGCAGCTTGACCGGGTTCTCTGGAAACACCATATATTTT | CASSLTGFSGNTIYF
TRBJ2-2 | TRBD2 | TRBV6-1 | NA | TGTGCCAGCAGTGAACTCCCTACTAGCGGTACCGGGGAGCTGTTTTTT | CASSELPTSGTGELFF
TRBJ2-7 | TRBD1 | TRBV2 | once | TGTGCCAGCACTCCGGACAGGCGACCCTACGAGCAGTACTTC | CASTPDRRPYEQYF
TRBJ2-7 | NA | TRBV5-1 | NA | TGCGCCAGCAGCCAAAATGGGGCGGGAATCGCCTACGAGCAGTACTTC | CASSQNGAGIAYEQYF
TRBJ2-3 | TRBD2 | TRBV30 | NA | TGTGCCTGGAGTGTGGGACTAGCGGGAGGAACAGATACGCAGTATTTT | CAWSVGLAGGTDTQYF
TRBJ2-7 | NA | TRBV21-1 | once | TGTGCCAGCAGCAAACAGTGGCGGGCCCGCTTAATGAGGCAGTACTTC | CASSKQWRARLMRQYF
TRBJ1-4 | TRBD1 | TRBV19 | NA | TGTGCCAGTAGCCCTTTGGGACAGGGGGGCGAAAAACTGTTTTTT | CASSPLGQGGEKLFF
TRBJ1-2 | NA | TRBV4-1 | once | TGCGCCAGCAGCCAAGACCCGGGTCGGGTCTATGGCTACACCTTC | CASSQDPGRVYGYTF
TRBJ2-5 | NA | TRBV5-6 | NA | TGTGCCAGCAGCGGCCGGGACTACCAAGAGACCCAGTACTTC | CASSGRDYQETQYF
TRBJ2-1 | NA | TRBV7-8 | NA | TGTGCCAGCAGCCTCCCCCTGGGGCAGAGCTCCTACAATGAGCAGTTCTTC | CASSLPLGQSSYNEQFF
TRBJ1-5 | TRBD1 | TRBV5-5 | NA | TGTGCCAGCAGCCGCCAACAGGGGACGAATCAGCCCCAGCATTTT | CASSRQQGTNQPQHF
TRBJ1-4 | NA | TRBV5-6 | NA | TGTGCCAGCAGCTTGGTATCGGCAGGGGTGGGTGAAAAACTGTTTTTT | CASSLVSAGVGEKLFF
TRBJ2-7 | TRBD1 | TRBV5-4 | NA | TGTGCCAGCAGCTTGGCGGGACAGGTGCAGTACTTC | CASSLAGQVQYF
TRBJ2-7 | TRBD1 | TRBV7-2 | NA | TGTGCCAGCAGCACCGGGACAGGGTCCTACGAGCAGTACTTC | CASSTGTGSYEQYF
TRBJ2-5 | NA | TRBV7-6 | NA | TGTGCCAGCAGCTTATCCATCCAAGAGACCCAGTACTTC | CASSLSIQETQYF
TRBJ2-1 | TRBD2 | TRBV5-8 | NA | TGTGCCAGCATCGCTAGCGGGGTCCCTGGGCCCTACAATGAGCAGTTCTTC | CASIASGVPGPYNEQFF
TRBJ2-5 | NA | TRBV4-1 | NA | TGCGCCAGCAGCCAAACGTCCAGGGAACAGACTCAGTACTTC | CASSQTSREQTQYF
TRBJ2-2 | TRBD1 | TRBV10-3 | NA | TGTGCCATCAGTGGCGGGACAGGGGGCCGGAACACCGGGGAGCTGTTTTTT | CAISGGTGGRNTGELFF
TRBJ1-1 | TRBD1 | TRBV2 | NA | TGTGCCAGCAGCGTACAGGGGCCCAACACTGAAGCTTTCTTT | CASSVQGPNTEAFF
TRBJ2-5 | TRBD2 | TRBV28 | few | TGTGCCAGCAGGGATAGCGGGAGGCTGGGCCAAGAGACCCAGTACTTC | CASRDSGRLGQETQYF